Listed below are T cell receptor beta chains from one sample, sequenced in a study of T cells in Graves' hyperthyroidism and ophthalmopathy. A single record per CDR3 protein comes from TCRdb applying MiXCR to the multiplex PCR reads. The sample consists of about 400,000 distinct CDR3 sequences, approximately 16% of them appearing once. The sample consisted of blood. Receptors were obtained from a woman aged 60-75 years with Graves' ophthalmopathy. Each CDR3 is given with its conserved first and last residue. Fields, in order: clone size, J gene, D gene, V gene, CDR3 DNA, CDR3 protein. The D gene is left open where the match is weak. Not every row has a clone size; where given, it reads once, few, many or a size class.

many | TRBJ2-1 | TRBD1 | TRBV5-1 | TGCGCCAGCAGCTTTGGGCGGACAGGGAATTACAATGAGCAGTTCTTC | CASSFGRTGNYNEQFF
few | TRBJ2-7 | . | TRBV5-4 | TGTGCCAGCAGCTTTCAAGGGGCCGGCGAGCAGTACTTC | CASSFQGAGEQYF
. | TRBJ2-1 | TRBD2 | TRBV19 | TGTGCCAGTAGTAGAACTAGCGGGAGGGCCGGCTATGAGCAGTTCTTC | CASSRTSGRAGYEQFF
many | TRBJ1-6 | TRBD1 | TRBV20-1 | TGCAGTGCTAGACAGAACCAGGGGGTGGTTTCACCCCTCCACTTT | CSARQNQGVVSPLHF
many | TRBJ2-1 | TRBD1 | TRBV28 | TGTGCCAGTGACAGGGGGGACAATGAGCAGTTCTTC | CASDRGDNEQFF
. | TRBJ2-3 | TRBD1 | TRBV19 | TGTGCCAGTAGCGCAAGTGGACAGGGGAGCACAGATACGCAGTATTTT | CASSASGQGSTDTQYF
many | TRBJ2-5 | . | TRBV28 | TGTGCCAGCAGTCTCCGGGGGACGGTCCAAGAGACCCAGTACTTC | CASSLRGTVQETQYF
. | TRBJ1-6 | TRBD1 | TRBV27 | TGTGCCAGCCATCCCGGGACAGTTAATTCACCCCTCCACTTT | CASHPGTVNSPLHF
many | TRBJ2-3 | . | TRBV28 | TGTGCCAGCAGTTCGACCATCAGGGGGGGCACTTTAGATACGCAGTATTTT | CASSSTIRGGTLDTQYF
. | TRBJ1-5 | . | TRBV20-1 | TGCAGTGCTAGAGAACCGAGGGAGGGTCAGCCCCAGCATTTT | CSAREPREGQPQHF
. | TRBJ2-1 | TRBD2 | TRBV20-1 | TGCAGTGCTAGTCTATTGGGGAGCGGGAGGGCGGGGAATGAGCAGTTCTTC | CSASLLGSGRAGNEQFF
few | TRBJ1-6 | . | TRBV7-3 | TGTGCCAGCAGCCTATACGGGGGATCTTCACCCCTCCACTTT | CASSLYGGSSPLHF
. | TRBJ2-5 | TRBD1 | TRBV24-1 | TGTGCCACCTCCACCCGGGACAGGGGAGAGACCCAGTACTTC | CATSTRDRGETQYF
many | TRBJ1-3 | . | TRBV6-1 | TGTGCCAGCAGTTCCGCCGGGACACTCGGAAACACCATATATTTT | CASSSAGTLGNTIYF
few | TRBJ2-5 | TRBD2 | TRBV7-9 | TGTGCCAGCAGCTTAGGGGCTAGCGGGACTGCGGAGACCCAGTACTTC | CASSLGASGTAETQYF
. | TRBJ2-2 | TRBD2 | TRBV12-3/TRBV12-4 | TGTGCCAGCAGCCCTTGGGACTATTCCACCGGGGAGCTGTTTTTT | CASSPWDYSTGELFF
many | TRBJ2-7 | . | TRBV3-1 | TGTGCCAGCAGCCACACAAGGTCCCATCTGGCGTACGAGCAGTACTTC | CASSHTRSHLAYEQYF
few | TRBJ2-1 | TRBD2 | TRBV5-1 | TGCGCCAGCAGCGGGGGGACTAGCGGGAGGGCAGACAATGAGCAGTTCTTC | CASSGGTSGRADNEQFF
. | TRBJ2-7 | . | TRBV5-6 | TGTGCCAGCCAACTCCGGGACCAAACCTACGAGCAGTACTTC | CASQLRDQTYEQYF
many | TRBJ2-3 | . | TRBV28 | TGTGCCAGCAGTTTATTGGGACTGGGAGGAAGAGCAGATACGCAGTATTTT | CASSLLGLGGRADTQYF
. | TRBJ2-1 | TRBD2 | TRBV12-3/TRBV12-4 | TGTGCCAGCACCTTGGGACTAGCGGGAGGGCATGAGCAGTTCTTC | CASTLGLAGGHEQFF
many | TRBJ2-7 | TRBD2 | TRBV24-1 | TGTGCCACCAGTGATAGCGGGAGCTCCTACGAGCAGTACTTC | CATSDSGSSYEQYF
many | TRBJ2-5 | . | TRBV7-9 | TGTGCCAGCAGCTTAGATGGGTTACAAGAGACCCAGTACTTC | CASSLDGLQETQYF
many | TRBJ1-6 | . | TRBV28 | TGTGCCAGCAGTGGGGTTAGGGGTTTTTCACCCCTCCACTTT | CASSGVRGFSPLHF
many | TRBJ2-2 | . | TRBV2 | TGTGCCAGCATTGGGACTCAGAACACCGGGGAGCTGTTTTTT | CASIGTQNTGELFF
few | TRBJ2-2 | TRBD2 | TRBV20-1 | TGCAGTGCTACCCCGGGACTACACACCGGGGAGCTGTTTTTT | CSATPGLHTGELFF
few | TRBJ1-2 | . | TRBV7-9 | TGTGCCAGCAGCCACGGGGGCCAGACTCAAACCTTC | CASSHGGQTQTF
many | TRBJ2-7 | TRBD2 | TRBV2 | TGTGCCAGCAGTTTTCTAGCGGGAGCCCCCCACGAGCAGTACTTC | CASSFLAGAPHEQYF
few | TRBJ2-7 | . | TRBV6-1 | TGTGCCAGCAGCCGCTTTGGAGGGCCCTACGAGCAGTACTTC | CASSRFGGPYEQYF
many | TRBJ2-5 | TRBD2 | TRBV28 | TGTGCCAGCAGGCAGGGACTAGCGGGCTTCCAAGAGACCCAGTACTTC | CASRQGLAGFQETQYF
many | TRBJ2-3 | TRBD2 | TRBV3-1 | TGTGCCAGCAGCCAATATCCTCCTAGCGGGATAAGCACAGATACGCAGTATTTT | CASSQYPPSGISTDTQYF
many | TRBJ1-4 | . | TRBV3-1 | TGTGCCAGCAGCAGTCAGGGGGAAAAACTGTTTTTT | CASSSQGEKLFF
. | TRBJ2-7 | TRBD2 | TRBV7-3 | TGTGCCAGCAGCACCGGACTAGCGGGAGACGAGCAGTACTTC | CASSTGLAGDEQYF
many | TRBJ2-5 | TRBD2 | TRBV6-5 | TGTGCCAGCAGTTACGGGTTCGGGGGGAAAGAGACCCAGTACTTC | CASSYGFGGKETQYF
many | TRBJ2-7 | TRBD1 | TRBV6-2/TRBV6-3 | TGTGCCAGCAGTTCCCCGGACAGGAGGAACGAGCAGTACTTC | CASSSPDRRNEQYF
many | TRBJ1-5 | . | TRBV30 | TGTGCCTGGAGGGATTCTGGGGGGCCCCAGCATTTT | CAWRDSGGPQHF
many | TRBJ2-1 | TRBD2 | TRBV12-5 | TGTGCTAGTGGTTTGATAGCGGGAGGTCTGAATGAGCAGTTCTTC | CASGLIAGGLNEQFF
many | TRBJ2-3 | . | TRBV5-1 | TGCGCCAGCAGCTTGGACGGGCCCGGAGATACGCAGTATTTT | CASSLDGPGDTQYF
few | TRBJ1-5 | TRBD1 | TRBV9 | TGTGCCAGCAGCGTAGGGAACAGGGGTGGCAATCAGCCCCAGCATTTT | CASSVGNRGGNQPQHF
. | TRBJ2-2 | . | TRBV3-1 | TGTGCCAGCAGCCAAGAAGGGGTCACCGGGGAGCTGTTTTTT | CASSQEGVTGELFF
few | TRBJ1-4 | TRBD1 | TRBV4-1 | TGCGCCAGCAGCCAATCTCTCACAGGGGCGGCTAATGAAAAACTGTTTTTT | CASSQSLTGAANEKLFF
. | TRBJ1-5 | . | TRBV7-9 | TGTGCCAGCAGCTTAGTAACAGGGTATAGCAATCAGCCCCAGCATTTT | CASSLVTGYSNQPQHF